This T cell receptor (beta chain) is drawn from a study of graft-versus-host responses after intestinal transplantation (dated by TCRdb to about 2021). Background for the entire study: The transplants that recipients received were multivisceral, liver-intestinal, or isolated intestinal. Of the 20 to 25 intestinal transplant recipients enrolled in the cohort, one of whom was a retransplant, a few patients without pretransplant specimens were excluded. After intestinal transplantation, graft-versus-host and host-versus-graft alloreactive T cell clones were followed in the graft, circulation and bone marrow using bulk TCR-beta CDR3 sequencing. A peak of at least 4% donor T cells among recipient peripheral blood mononuclear cells was the definition used for donor T cell macrochimerism. Rather than going through the commercial service, samples from a few later patients were sequenced in-house on an Illumina MiSeq and processed with MiXCR. To identify alloreactive clones, pre-transplant mixed lymphocyte reaction products were sequenced and then compared with unstimulated pre-transplant donor and recipient T cells. Every recipient was given anti-thymocyte globulin induction, then maintenance tacrolimus and steroids for 2 to 3 years. Study-wide conclusions, independent of this receptor: GvH clones were detected in recipient bone marrow, and some appeared earlier in ileal mucosa or blood, consistent with an intestinal mucosal origin. In the allografts of patients with donor T cell macrochimerism, GvH to HvG T cell clonal ratios were high. Conclusions were limited by the relatively low number and heterogeneity of intestinal transplant patients. Early after transplant, declines in HvG clones were associated with peak levels of circulating GvH clones.

A single count supports this clone. The clone's antigen remains unknown. No base quality information exists; no much larger clone differs at one position. The CDR3 goes from the cysteine to the phenylalanine over 14 residues. Just CDR3 DNA is preserved here, 42 bases in frame from base 1. V and J are truncated by 10 bases and 5 bases respectively, leaving an intervening sequence of 21 bases. The germline V gene (reference sequence) specifies LNHDA as CDR1 and SQIVND as CDR2. The sample's time point, from its label and the paper: cells obtained before transplantation from donor or recipient. CD3+CD4+ and CD3+CD8+ populations were FACS-sorted from unstimulated pre-transplant donor and recipient cells taken from spleen or lymph nodes. Library creation used the immunoSEQ multiplex PCR assay. For most patients, genomic DNA was isolated with the Qiagen DNeasy Blood and Tissue Kit and shipped frozen to Adaptive Biotechnologies for TCR sequencing. For most patients, high-throughput TCR-beta CDR3 sequencing of genomic DNA was performed by Adaptive Biotechnologies. Under the source paper's analysis protocol: Adaptive's ImmunoSEQ software was the source of the TCR sequencing data for fewer than 20 patients, while a few other patients were processed with MiXCR and VDJtools. To correct CD4 versus CD8 sorting errors, sequences present in both subsets at a frequency ratio below 5:1 were removed. Because the origin of CDR3 nucleotide sequences shared between donor and recipient could not be assigned, those sequences were removed. To be classed as alloreactive, a clone needed at least 2-fold expansion over unstimulated cells and a minimum CFSE-low frequency of 0.002% (template counts) or 0.001% (read counts). Mappable clones were those detected in sequenced pre-transplant spleen, lymph node, or MLR CFSE-low populations of the donor or recipient. The cumulative frequency of alloreactive clones was calculated as a percentage of all sequences, weighted by copy number. Here the immuneACCESS table is served through TCRdb, limited to in-frame sequences with V and J called. Missing clones are a known gap in these copies; in checked studies unresolved V genes cover under half, and the rest lacks a known reason. V, J and clone size are taken as reported in that table, and D and trimming were inferred from the DNA itself. This sample comprises more than 85,000 clones, around 93% of them detected only once. The ten top clones hold 2% of the sample.

The sequence was obtained from a human donor who received an intestinal transplant. The sample consisted of unstimulated CD8+ T cells sorted from spleen or lymph node cells, taken before intestinal transplant. The chain is encoded by TRBV19 joined to TRBJ2-7; TRBD2 is perhaps the D gene, given 6 matching bases. The DNA sequence is TGTGCCACTCACCAGGGAGGAGGGGCCAACGAGCAGTACTTC. The resulting protein is CATHQGGGANEQYF.